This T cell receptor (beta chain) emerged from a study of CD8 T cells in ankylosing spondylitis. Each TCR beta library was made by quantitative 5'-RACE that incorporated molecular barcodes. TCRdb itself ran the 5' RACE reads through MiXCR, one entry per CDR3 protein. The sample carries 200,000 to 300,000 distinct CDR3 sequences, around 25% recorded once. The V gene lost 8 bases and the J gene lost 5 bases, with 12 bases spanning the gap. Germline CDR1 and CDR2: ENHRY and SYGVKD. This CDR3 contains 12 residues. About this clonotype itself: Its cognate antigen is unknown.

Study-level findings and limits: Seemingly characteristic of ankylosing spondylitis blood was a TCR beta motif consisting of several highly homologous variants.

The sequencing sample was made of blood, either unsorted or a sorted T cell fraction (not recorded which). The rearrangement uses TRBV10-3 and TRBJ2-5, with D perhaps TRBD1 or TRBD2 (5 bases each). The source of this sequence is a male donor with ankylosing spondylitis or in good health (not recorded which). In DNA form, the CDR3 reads TGTGCCATCCGGGACGGCGGGGAGACCCAGTACTTC. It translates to CAIRDGGETQYF.